The source of this T cell receptor beta chain is a study of T cell responses to AZD1222 COVID-19 vaccine. General observations from the study: Mostly white British, mostly female donors; authors suggested clonal diversity may be underestimated. The span of vaccine-associated CD4 TCRs extended across spike, with dominance at 160-218 and 743-854. Seropositive status at baseline applied to only five to seven AZD1222 recipients. Repertoire sampling was restricted to post-peak T cell response timepoints.

The assay was immunoSEQ multiplex PCR, and TCRdb's table has in-frame clones only and misses some. The sample contains over 100,000 clones, 87% of which appear only once. V gave up 0 bases and J gave up 4 bases, with 15 bases separating them. The CDR3 sequence is 16 residues long. Germline CDR1 SGHTA, CDR2 FQGNSA. A note on this clone: Its antigen is undetermined.

The sequencing here drew on peripheral blood, taken 28 days after the second AZD1222 dose. This receptor was obtained from an adult who received the AZD1222 COVID-19 vaccine. This chain joins TRBV7-2 and TRBJ1-2; maybe TRBD1 (5 bases). CDR3 coding DNA: TGTGCCAGCAGCTTAGCCCCCGGGACGCTTATCTATGGCTACACCTTC. As protein: CASSLAPGTLIYGYTF. The variable domain in full, completed from reference TRBV7-2 and TRBJ1-2, reads GAGVSQSPSNKVTEKGKDVELRCDPISGHTALYWYRQSLGQGLEFLIYFQGNSAPDKSGLPSDRFSAERTGGSVSTLTIQRTQQEDSAVYLCASSLAPGTLIYGYTFGSGTRLTVV.